The clone carrying this T cell receptor (beta chain) showed up just once. The data were produced by immunoSEQ multiplex PCR, yet TCRdb's version contains in-frame clones alone and is incomplete. The sample carries about 120,000 clones, around 90% recorded once. Trimming removed 7 bases at V and 6 bases at J, with 12 bases between. The CDR3 is 13 residues long. CDR1 LNHDA and CDR2 SQIVND come from the germline V gene (reference sequence). The sample is drawn from a study of T cell responses to AZD1222 COVID-19 vaccine. This sequence was found in an adult who received the AZD1222 COVID-19 vaccine. Sequenced here: peripheral blood, sampled 28 days after the second AZD1222 dose. This sequence joins TRBV19 and TRBJ2-2; the D gene is possibly TRBD1 (5 bases). The CDR3 region is CASNPGMAGELFF. The CDR3 bases are TGTGCCAGTAACCCAGGGATGGCCGGGGAGCTGTTTTTT.